This TCR beta chain was identified during a study of cytomegalovirus exposure and HLA in healthy donors. There are 14 residues in the CDR3. Germline CDR1 is MDHEN and CDR2 is SYDVKM. J was trimmed by 3 bases and V by 8 bases; bases with no gene match: 6. This clone was seen only a few times. The antigen is not known. General study results and limits: Rates of TCR association differed by HLA locus in a later analysis, with DRB1 highest and HLA-C lowest.

The PCR used 60 Vbeta and 13 Jbeta primers. TCRdb's copy holds only in-frame clones and misses some; the assay was immunoSEQ multiplex PCR. This sample has around 110,000 clones, with 55% to 80% found just once. The gene calls are TRBV28 and TRBJ2-1; 8 nucleotides match TRBD2. The sequencing sample was made of PBMCs. The sequence was collected from a woman aged 30 to 39 in good health and CMV-seronegative. The CDR3 nucleotides read TGTGCCAGCCAACTAGCGGATATCTACAATGAGCAGTTCTTC. Amino acids: CASQLADIYNEQFF. Together with reference TRBV28 and TRBJ2-1, the CDR3 gives the full variable domain: DVKVTQSSRYLVKRTGEKVFLECVQDMDHENMFWYRQDPGLGLRLIYFSYDVKMKEKGDIPEGYSVSREKKERFSLILESASTNQTSMYLCASQLADIYNEQFFGPGTRLTVL.